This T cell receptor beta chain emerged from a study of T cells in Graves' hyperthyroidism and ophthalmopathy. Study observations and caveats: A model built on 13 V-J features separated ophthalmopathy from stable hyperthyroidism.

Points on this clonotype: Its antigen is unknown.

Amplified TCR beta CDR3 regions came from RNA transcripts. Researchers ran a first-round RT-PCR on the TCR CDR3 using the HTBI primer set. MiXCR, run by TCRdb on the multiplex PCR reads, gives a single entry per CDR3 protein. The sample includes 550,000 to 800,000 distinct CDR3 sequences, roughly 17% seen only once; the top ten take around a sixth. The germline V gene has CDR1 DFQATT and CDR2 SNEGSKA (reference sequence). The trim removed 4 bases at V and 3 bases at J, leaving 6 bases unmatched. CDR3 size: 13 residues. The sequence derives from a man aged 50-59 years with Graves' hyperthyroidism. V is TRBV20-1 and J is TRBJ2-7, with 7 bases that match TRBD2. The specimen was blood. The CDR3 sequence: CSATLSGNYEQYF. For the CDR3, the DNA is TGCAGTGCTACCCTAAGCGGGAACTACGAGCAGTACTTC.